This entry concerns a single T cell receptor (beta chain). The target antigen is unknown. Trimming cost V 4 bases and J 3 bases; bases outside gene matches: 9. The CDR3 contains 16 residues. Germline CDR1 is SGHRS and CDR2 is YFSETQ. The data derive from a study of cytomegalovirus exposure and HLA in healthy donors. Points from the study as a whole: Among the CMV-associated chains, three were confirmed in vitro as specific for CMV antigens. Cytomegalovirus association was assigned to more than 150 TCR beta chains.

TCRdb's copy holds only in-frame clones and misses some; the assay was immunoSEQ multiplex PCR. The repertoire consists of 150,000 to 200,000 clones, with roughly 85% occurring once and the leading ten covering more than 15%. The chain is built from TRBV5-1 and TRBJ2-2; 7 nucleotides agree with TRBD1. Sequencing was performed on PBMCs. This TCR was sampled from a man aged 18 to 29 in good health and CMV-seropositive. The CDR3 nucleotides read TGCGCCAGCAGCACCTACAGGGGACGCTACACCGGGGAGCTGTTTTTT. Protein product: CASSTYRGRYTGELFF.